This T cell receptor beta chain was profiled in a study of T cell responses to AZD1222 COVID-19 vaccine. Sequenced by immunoSEQ multiplex PCR; TCRdb stores in-frame clones only, minus some. The table has 85,000 to 120,000 clones, 90% seen once. The V end lost 2 bases, the J end lost 1 base, and 8 bases lay between the germline ends. Per germline, CDR1 MNHEY and CDR2 SMNVEV (reference sequence). This CDR3 region has 14 residues. The rearrangement links TRBV27 to TRBJ2-5; no clear D. The TCR sequence derives from an adult who received the AZD1222 COVID-19 vaccine. This sample comprised peripheral blood, obtained 28 days after the second AZD1222 dose. CDR3 sequence: CASSLQWSQETQYF. DNA of the CDR3: TGTGCCAGCAGTTTACAGTGGTCCCAAGAGACCCAGTACTTC.